Presented here are 24 T cell receptor beta chains from one specimen sequenced in a study of cytomegalovirus exposure and HLA in healthy donors. Method: immunoSEQ multiplex PCR; TCRdb's copy keeps in-frame clones and lacks some. The table includes fewer than 250,000 clones, 87% detected once. The sequenced material came from PBMCs. The source is a man aged 18 to 29 in good health and CMV-seronegative.

The V call is TRBV7-2, the J call TRBJ1-4, with D maybe TRBD1 (6 bases). V lost 4 bases to trimming and J lost 7 bases, with 16 bases between them. The CDR3 has 15 residues. Germline V gene lookup returns CDR1 SGHTA and CDR2 FQGNSA. CDR3 sequence (DNA): TGTGCCAGCAGCTCCCCCGGGGGGCAGGTTGAAAAACTGTTTTTT. This codes for CASSSPGGQVEKLFF.

A single count supports this clone. The chain recombines TRBV30 with TRBJ2-3; 9 positions match TRBD2. The ends lost 7 bases at V and 3 bases at J; junction bases unmatched: 8. The germline gives CDR1 GTSNPN, CDR2 SVGIG (reference sequence). The CDR3 runs 14 residues. CDR3 region: CAFRLAGVTDTQYF. The CDR3 region has the DNA TGTGCCTTCCGATTAGCGGGAGTAACAGATACGCAGTATTTT.

V usage is TRBV9 and J usage is TRBJ2-7; 8 positions agree with TRBD2. Germline CDR1 SGDLS, CDR2 YYNGEE. V lost 0 bases to trimming and J lost 5 bases; unmatched junction nucleotides: 7. CDR3 size: 15 residues. CDR3 in DNA: TGTGCCAGCAGCGTAGCCTTAGCGGGGACCCACGAGCAGTACTTC. Translated: CASSVALAGTHEQYF.

In its sample, this clone was seen once. V and J are TRBV5-1 and TRBJ2-3, with 9 bases lining up with TRBD1. CDR1 SGHRS and CDR2 YFSETQ come from the germline V gene. The CDR3 length is 16 residues. Trimming cost V 0 bases and J 5 bases; bases outside gene matches: 7. CDR3 region: CASSLAPGQGGDTQYF. The CDR3 DNA sequence: TGCGCCAGCAGCTTGGCCCCGGGACAGGGAGGAGATACGCAGTATTTT.

The chain recombines TRBV10-3 with TRBJ2-7; D might be TRBD2 (5 bases). V lost 5 bases, J lost 0 bases, and 11 bases lay in between. The CDR3 is made up of 14 amino acids. From germline, CDR1 is ENHRY and CDR2 SYGVKD. The CDR3 sequence is CAISFRAASYEQYF. CDR3 DNA: TGTGCCATCAGTTTCCGAGCGGCCTCCTACGAGCAGTACTTC.

V usage is TRBV9 and J usage is TRBJ2-1; TRBD2 matches 7 bases. Trimming at V came to 4 bases and at J to 6 bases, leaving 7 bases not matched to a gene. CDR1 is SGDLS, CDR2 YYNGEE, per germline. The CDR3 has 14 amino acids. This chain's CDR3 is CASSSRLAGNEQFF. For the CDR3, the DNA is TGTGCCAGCAGCTCCAGACTAGCCGGCAATGAGCAGTTCTTC.

CDR3 nucleotides: TGTGCCAGCAGCTTAGTTGCAGTCTCCTACGAGCAGTACTTC. Translated, it gives CASSLVAVSYEQYF. The chain joins TRBV11-2 to TRBJ2-7; D unresolved. The CDR3 is 14 residues long. Deletions cut 1 base from V and 0 bases from J, with 7 bases between. CDR1 is SGHAT and CDR2 is FQNNGV in the germline V gene.

In its sample, this clone was seen a few times. This chain uses TRBV28 with TRBJ2-7, with 7 bases fitting TRBD1. In germline, CDR1 is MDHEN, CDR2 SYDVKM. This CDR3 region has 12 residues. V lost 6 bases and J lost 11; bases outside the gene matches: 10. The CDR3 nucleotides read TGTGCCAGCAGCCCCCCGGGACAGAATAAGTACTTC. This translates into CASSPPGQNKYF.

The CDR3 spells CASSSGNSPLHF. The CDR3 DNA is TGTGCCAGTTCATCAGGGAATTCACCCCTCCACTTT. V usage is TRBV7-9 and J usage is TRBJ1-6; the D gene is possibly TRBD1 (5 bases). Germline V gene sequence: CDR1 SEHNR, CDR2 FQNEAQ (reference sequence). Trimming left V 9 bases short and J 7 bases short, with 10 bases between. This CDR3 is built from 12 residues.

The chain employs TRBV10-3 and TRBJ2-7; 12 positions agree with TRBD2. Per germline, CDR1 ENHRY and CDR2 SYGVKD. CDR3 length: 15 amino acids. V was clipped by 7 bases and J by 3 bases; unmatched bases: 7. CDR3 DNA: TGTGCCATCAAGCCTAGCGGGAGGGTTAGCTACGAGCAGTACTTC. The encoded protein is CAIKPSGRVSYEQYF.

The chain recombines TRBV10-3 with TRBJ1-3, with a weak D call TRBD1 (6 bases). The V end lost 3 bases, the J end lost 3 bases, and 15 bases lay between the germline ends. CDR3 length equals 16 residues. Germline loops: CDR1 ENHRY, CDR2 SYGVKD. This chain's CDR3 is CAISEWGGASGNTIYF. Here the CDR3 DNA reads TGTGCCATCAGTGAATGGGGGGGGGCGAGTGGAAACACCATATATTTT.

The genes are TRBV29-1 and TRBJ1-1; D not certain. V was pared by 1 base and J by 1 base, with 13 bases between. The CDR3 is made up of 15 amino acids. Germline V CDR1 and CDR2: SQVTM, ANQGSEA. The chain's CDR3 is CSVEVSGFRNTEAFF. The CDR3 DNA sequence: TGCAGCGTTGAAGTATCCGGGTTCAGGAACACTGAAGCTTTCTTT.

The chain uses TRBV6-5 and TRBJ2-5, with 8 bases aligning to TRBD2. V gave up 2 bases and J gave up 4 bases; unmatched junction bases: 9. Germline lookup yields CDR1 MNHEY and CDR2 SVGAGI. The CDR3 is 16 amino acids. The CDR3 is CASSYRGGAGLETQYF. CDR3 in DNA: TGTGCCAGCAGTTACCGGGGGGGCGCGGGTTTAGAGACCCAGTACTTC.

V is TRBV10-1 and J is TRBJ1-1; D not certain. Trimming cost V 2 bases and J 4 bases, with 8 bases left between them. The CDR3 is 13 amino acids. Germline V gene data show CDR1 as WNHNN and CDR2 as SYGVQD (reference sequence). CDR3 nucleotides: TGCGCCAGCAGTGAGCGGTATCCCACTGAAGCTTTCTTT. The encoded protein is CASSERYPTEAFF.

The chain recombines TRBV28 with TRBJ2-2, with 7 bases identical to TRBD1. J gave up 5 bases and V 6 bases, and 3 bases lay outside the gene matches. The V gene's germline CDR1 is MDHEN and CDR2 SYDVKM. The CDR3 spans 13 residues. The CDR3 DNA reads as TGTGCCAGCAGGAAGGGACAGACCGGGGAGCTGTTTTTT. It is translated as CASRKGQTGELFF.

Regarding this clone: Other DNA sequences of this sample code for an identical CDR3. The V gene is TRBV7-2, the J gene TRBJ2-7, with unresolved D. The CDR3 spans 12 residues. Between the trimmed V and J ends, which lost 5 bases and 1 base, there was a span of 6 bases. Germline assignment: CDR1 SGHTA and CDR2 FQGNSA. The CDR3, as DNA: TGTGCCAGCAGCCTCGGTTCCTACGAGCAGTACTTC. The encoded protein is CASSLGSYEQYF.

The rearrangement links TRBV9 to TRBJ2-7; D is possibly TRBD2 (5 bases). The CDR3 is 14 residues long. Trimming removed 0 bases from V and 2 bases from J, with 9 bases in between. Per germline, CDR1 SGDLS and CDR2 YYNGEE. The chain's CDR3 is CASSVGVGAYEQYF. The CDR3 DNA follows: TGTGCCAGCAGCGTAGGGGTCGGGGCCTACGAGCAGTACTTC.

The chain uses TRBV20-1 and TRBJ2-5; D is uncertain. This CDR3 region has 11 residues. Germline V CDR1 and CDR2: DFQATT, SNEGSKA (reference sequence). Trimming took 5 bases from V and 5 from J, leaving 9 bases between them. In DNA form, the CDR3 reads TGCAGTGCTTTTCCCCTTGAGACCCAGTACTTC. Protein product: CSAFPLETQYF.

The sample holds one count of this clone. The rearrangement links TRBV4-1 to TRBJ1-2; D possibly corresponds to TRBD1 (5 bases). Germline V gives CDR1 MGHRA, CDR2 YSYEKL. Trimming left V 3 bases short and J 8 bases short, with 16 bases between. The CDR3 runs to 14 residues. The CDR3 sequence is CASSHERPTGGYTF. The DNA for the CDR3 is TGCGCCAGCAGCCACGAGAGGCCCACAGGAGGCTACACCTTC.

This chain connects TRBV5-6 to TRBJ1-6; no firm D call. V was shortened by 0 bases and J by 0 bases, with 7 bases between the two germline ends. The CDR3 sequence is 16 residues long. The germline gives CDR1 SGHDT, CDR2 YYEEEE. The DNA of the CDR3 is TGTGCCAGCAGCTTGGCCGTAAACTCCTATAATTCACCCCTCCACTTT. It translates to CASSLAVNSYNSPLHF.

The rearrangement links TRBV7-3 to TRBJ1-2; 9 nucleotides agree with TRBD1. CDR1 is SGHTA and CDR2 is FQGTGA in the germline V gene. The CDR3 is made up of 13 amino acids. Germline trimming cut 5 bases from V and 4 bases from J; bases unmatched to any gene: 2. The chain's CDR3 is CASSVGQGYGYTF. DNA of the CDR3: TGTGCCAGCAGCGTGGGACAGGGCTATGGCTACACCTTC.

This sequence joins TRBV14 and TRBJ2-3, with D possibly matching TRBD2 (5 bases). Looked up from germline, CDR1 is SGHDN and CDR2 is FVKESK. The CDR3 covers 13 residues. V was pared by 4 bases and J by 10 bases, with 15 bases between. CDR3 amino acids: CASSLPTGNPQYF. In DNA, the CDR3 is TGTGCCAGCAGCCTACCCACCGGGAACCCGCAGTATTTT.

This clone was picked up a small number of times. J is TRBJ1-1 and V is TRBV7-3, with D possibly being TRBD1 (5 bases). This CDR3 is 15 amino acids long. V lost 5 bases and J lost 1, with 14 bases in between. The germline CDR1 and CDR2 sequences are SGHTA and FQGTGA. CDR3 in amino acids: CASSPGGSQNTEAFF. In nucleotides, the CDR3 is TGTGCCAGCAGCCCTGGGGGGTCCCAGAACACTGAAGCTTTCTTT.

V usage is TRBV6-4 and J usage is TRBJ1-6; tentatively, D is TRBD1 (5 bases). The V gene's germline CDR1 is MRHNA and CDR2 SNTAGT. The CDR3 is 15 residues long. The germline V and J ends were trimmed by 5 bases and 8 bases, with 16 bases remaining between them. DNA of the CDR3: TGTGCCAGCAGTTCTAGTTCAGGGTATCATTCACCCCTCCACTTT. This encodes CASSSSSGYHSPLHF.